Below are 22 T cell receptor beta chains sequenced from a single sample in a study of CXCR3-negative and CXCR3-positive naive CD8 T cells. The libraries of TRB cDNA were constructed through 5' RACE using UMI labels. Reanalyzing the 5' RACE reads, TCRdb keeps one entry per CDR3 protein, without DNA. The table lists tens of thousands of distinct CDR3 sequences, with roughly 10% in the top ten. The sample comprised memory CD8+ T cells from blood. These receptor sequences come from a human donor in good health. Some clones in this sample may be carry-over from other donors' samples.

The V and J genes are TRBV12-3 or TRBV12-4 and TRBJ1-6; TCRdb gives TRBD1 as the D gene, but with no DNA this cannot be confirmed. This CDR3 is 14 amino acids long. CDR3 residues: CASSPDGYNSPLHF.

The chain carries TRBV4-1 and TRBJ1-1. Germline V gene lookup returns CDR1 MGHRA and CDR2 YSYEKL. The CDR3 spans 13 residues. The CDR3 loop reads CASSWDSGTEAFF.

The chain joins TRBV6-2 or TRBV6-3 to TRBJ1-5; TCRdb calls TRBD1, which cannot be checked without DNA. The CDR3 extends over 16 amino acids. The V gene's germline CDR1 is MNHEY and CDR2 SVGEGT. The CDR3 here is CASSLTGTGGNQPQHF.

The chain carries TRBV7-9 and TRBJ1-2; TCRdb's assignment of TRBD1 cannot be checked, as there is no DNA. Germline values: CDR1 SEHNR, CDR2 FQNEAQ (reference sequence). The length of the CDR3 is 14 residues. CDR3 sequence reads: CASSPGSSIAGYTF.

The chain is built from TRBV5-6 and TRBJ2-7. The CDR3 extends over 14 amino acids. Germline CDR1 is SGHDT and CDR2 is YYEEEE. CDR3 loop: CASSLAPTPYEQYF.

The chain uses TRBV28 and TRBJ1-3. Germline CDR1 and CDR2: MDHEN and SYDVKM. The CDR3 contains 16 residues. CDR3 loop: CASSLELQSSGNTIYF.

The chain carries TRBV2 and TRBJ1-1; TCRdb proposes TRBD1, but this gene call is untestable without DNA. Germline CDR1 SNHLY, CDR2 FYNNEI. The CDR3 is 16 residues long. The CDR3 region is CASSQQGRGMNTEAFF.

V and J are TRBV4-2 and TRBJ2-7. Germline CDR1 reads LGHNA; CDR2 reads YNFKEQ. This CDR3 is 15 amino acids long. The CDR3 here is CASSQELGPSYEQYF.

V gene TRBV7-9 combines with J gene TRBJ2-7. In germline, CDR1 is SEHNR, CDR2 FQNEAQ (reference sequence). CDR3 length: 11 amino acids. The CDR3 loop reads CASSLYHEQYF. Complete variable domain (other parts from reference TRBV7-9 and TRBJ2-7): DTGVSQNPRHKITKRGQNVTFRCDPISEHNRLYWYRQTLGQGPEFLTYFQNEAQLEKSRLLSDRFSAERPKGSFSTLEIQRTEQGDSAMYLCASSLYHEQYFGPGTRLTVT.

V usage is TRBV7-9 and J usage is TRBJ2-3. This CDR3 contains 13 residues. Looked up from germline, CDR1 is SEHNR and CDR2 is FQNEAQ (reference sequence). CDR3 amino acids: CASSLEPRDTQYF.

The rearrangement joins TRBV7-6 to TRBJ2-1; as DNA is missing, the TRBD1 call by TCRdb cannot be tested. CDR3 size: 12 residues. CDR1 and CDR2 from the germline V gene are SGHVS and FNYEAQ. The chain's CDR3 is CASSSSGGYLFF.

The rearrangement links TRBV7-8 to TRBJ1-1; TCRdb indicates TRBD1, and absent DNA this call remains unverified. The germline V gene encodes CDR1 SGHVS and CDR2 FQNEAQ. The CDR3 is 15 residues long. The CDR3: CASSGRLGWNTEAFF.

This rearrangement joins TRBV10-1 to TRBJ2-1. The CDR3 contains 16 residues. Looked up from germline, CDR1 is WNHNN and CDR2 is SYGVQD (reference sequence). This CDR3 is CASSESPELPLGEQFF.

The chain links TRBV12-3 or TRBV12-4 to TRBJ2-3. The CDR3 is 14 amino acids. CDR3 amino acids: CASSLWGFADTQYF.

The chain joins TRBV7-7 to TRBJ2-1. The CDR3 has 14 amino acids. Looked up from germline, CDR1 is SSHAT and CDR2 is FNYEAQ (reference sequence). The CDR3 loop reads CASSLEPGINEQFF.

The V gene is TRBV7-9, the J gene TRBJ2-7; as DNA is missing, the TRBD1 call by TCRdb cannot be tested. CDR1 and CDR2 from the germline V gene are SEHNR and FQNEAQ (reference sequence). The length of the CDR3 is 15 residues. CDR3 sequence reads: CASSTRDSFSYEQYF.

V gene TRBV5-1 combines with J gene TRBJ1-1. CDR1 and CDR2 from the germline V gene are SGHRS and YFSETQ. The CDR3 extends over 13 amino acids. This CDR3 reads CASSFGPNTEAFF.

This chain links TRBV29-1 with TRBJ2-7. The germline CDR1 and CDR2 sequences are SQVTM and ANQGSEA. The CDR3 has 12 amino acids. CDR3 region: CSVEDLEWEQYF.

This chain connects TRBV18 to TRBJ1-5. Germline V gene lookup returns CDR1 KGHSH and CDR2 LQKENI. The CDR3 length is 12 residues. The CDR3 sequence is CASSHRSQPQHF.

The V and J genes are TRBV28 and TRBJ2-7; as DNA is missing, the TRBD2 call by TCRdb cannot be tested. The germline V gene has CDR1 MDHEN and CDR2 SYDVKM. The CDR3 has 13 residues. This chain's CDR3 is CATGLAGDYEQYF.

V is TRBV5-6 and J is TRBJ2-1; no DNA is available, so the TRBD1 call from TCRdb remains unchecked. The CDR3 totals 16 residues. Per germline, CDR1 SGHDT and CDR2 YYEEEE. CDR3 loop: CASSWTAGASYNEQFF.

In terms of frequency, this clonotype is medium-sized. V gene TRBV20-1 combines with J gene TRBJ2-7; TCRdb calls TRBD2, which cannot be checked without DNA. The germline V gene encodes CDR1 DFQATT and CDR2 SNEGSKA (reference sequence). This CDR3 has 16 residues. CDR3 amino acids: CSARDLGAGDHYEQYF.